This TCR beta chain was captured by sequencing in a study of cytomegalovirus exposure and HLA in healthy donors. The PCR ran on 60 Vbeta and 13 Jbeta primers. Data came from immunoSEQ multiplex PCR; TCRdb stores just in-frame clones and leaves some out. The table records around 170,000 clones, 65% to 85% of them present only once. Study results and caveats: Solely CMV serostatus was available to characterize immune exposure. Data from an earlier analysis indicated that most TCR beta V segments were productive either about 87% or about 30% of the time. Rarity held for most TCR sequences, but there were some public TCRs that occurred in many donors. Trimming of TCR beta V- and J-genes showed a link, identified in a later analysis, to a missense DCLRE1C variant.

A note on this clone: The target antigen is unknown.

The sequenced sample consisted of PBMCs. This clonotype was sampled from a woman between 45 and 65 years old in good health and CMV-seropositive.

The CDR3: CAIAAGLAGGDEQFF. DNA for the CDR3: TGTGCCATCGCAGCGGGCCTAGCGGGAGGAGATGAGCAGTTCTTC. The chain has TRBV10-3 and TRBJ2-1; TRBD2 matches 11 bases. The CDR3 is made up of 15 amino acids. Germline values: CDR1 ENHRY, CDR2 SYGVKD. V was pared by 8 bases and J by 8 bases, with 11 bases of the junction left unmatched.